This TCR beta chain was observed in a study of graft-versus-host responses after intestinal transplantation listed by TCRdb under 2021. About the full investigation: Recipients received multivisceral, liver-intestinal, or isolated intestinal transplants. After intestinal transplantation, graft-versus-host and host-versus-graft alloreactive T cell clones were followed in the graft, circulation and bone marrow using bulk TCR-beta CDR3 sequencing. All recipients received anti-thymocyte globulin induction followed by maintenance tacrolimus and steroids for 3 to 4 years. Rather than going through the commercial service, samples from a few later patients were sequenced in-house on an Illumina MiSeq and processed with MiXCR. Donor T cell macrochimerism was defined as a peak of at least 4% donor T cells among recipient peripheral blood mononuclear cells. Of the 20 to 30 intestinal transplant recipients enrolled in the cohort, one of whom was a retransplant, a few patients without pretransplant specimens were excluded. Alloreactive clones were identified by sequencing pre-transplant mixed lymphocyte reaction products and comparing these products with unstimulated pre-transplant donor and recipient T cells. Results and caveats for the whole study, not just this receptor: GvH clones were found in recipient bone marrow, and some of the GvH clones appeared earlier in ileal mucosa or blood, which is consistent with an intestinal mucosal origin. Patients with donor T cell macrochimerism had high GvH to HvG T cell clonal ratios in their allografts. Conclusions were limited by the relatively low number and heterogeneity of intestinal transplant patients. Early after transplant, peak levels of circulating GvH clones were associated with declines in HvG clones.

Taken with the paper, the label for time point translates to: cells obtained before transplantation from donor or recipient. CD3+CD4+ and CD3+CD8+ populations were FACS-sorted from unstimulated pre-transplant donor and recipient cells taken from spleen or lymph nodes. Receptor amplification or capture employed the immunoSEQ multiplex PCR assay. For most patients, genomic DNA was isolated with the Qiagen DNeasy Blood and Tissue Kit and sent frozen to Adaptive Biotechnologies for TCR sequencing. High-throughput TCR-beta CDR3 sequencing of genomic DNA from most patients was performed by Adaptive Biotechnologies. As for the authors' bioinformatics: TCR sequencing data for 15 to 20 patients were retrieved from Adaptive's ImmunoSEQ software; three other patients were processed with MiXCR and VDJtools. To correct CD4 versus CD8 sorting errors, any sequence found in both subsets at a frequency ratio below 5:1 was removed. CDR3 nucleotide sequences shared by donor and recipient were removed because the origin of these sequences could not be assigned. To count as alloreactive, a clone needed at least 2-fold expansion over unstimulated cells and a minimum CFSE-low frequency of 0.002% (template counts) or 0.001% (read counts). A clone was considered mappable if detected in the sequenced pre-transplant spleen, lymph node, or MLR CFSE-low populations of the donor or recipient. The cumulative frequency of alloreactive clones was calculated as a percentage of all sequences, weighted by copy number. Held by TCRdb, this immuneACCESS table contains in-frame sequences only and omits some clones. Under half of the omission traces to an unresolved V gene where checked; the cause of the rest is unknown. D and trimming were read from the DNA, whereas the V and J calls and clone size are those reported in that table. Within this sample are roughly 70,000 clones, with over 70% of them counted one time only. Of the sample, 0.39% falls within the top ten clones.

Here V drops 3 bases and J drops 5 bases, and the junction holds 9 bases not matched to any gene. From the germline V gene, CDR1 is SGHTA and CDR2 is FQGNSA. The cysteine opens and the phenylalanine closes a CDR3 of 17 amino acids. Only the CDR3 portion is preserved as DNA: 51 bases, with reading frame beginning at the first base. In this sample, this clone turned up a few times. No cognate antigen has been identified for it. Base-call qualities are not available, and no considerably larger clone is one nucleotide away. This specimen was unstimulated CD4+ T cells sorted from spleen or lymph node cells, taken before transplant. The chain joins TRBV7-2 to TRBJ2-5, with 13 central nucleotides matching TRBD2. The origin of this receptor is a human donor who was the organ donor for an intestinal transplant. The CDR3 amino acid sequence is: CASSFRRLAGGSETQYF. The nucleotide sequence reads TGTGCCAGCAGCTTCCGACGACTAGCGGGGGGAAGTGAGACCCAGTACTTC.